This T cell receptor beta chain is drawn from a study of shared clonotypes between healthy human individuals. Background on the study: Contributing individuals were two females and a few males aged 18 to 49.

Profiling relied on immunoSEQ multiplex PCR, and the TCRdb table lists in-frame clones only, not all of them. This table has around 1.4 million clones, roughly 98.5% appearing once. Only Caucasian adults living in Nashville, Tennessee served as donors. The receptor was derived from a man aged 30 to 39 in good health. The material sequenced was naive CD4+ T cells sorted from blood. The subset here: CD45RA+ positively selected.

The CDR3 region is CASSRRTGMGETQYF. CDR3 coding DNA: TGTGCCAGTAGTAGAAGGACAGGCATGGGGGAGACCCAGTACTTC. V gene TRBV19 combines with J gene TRBJ2-5; 7 bases are shared with TRBD1. V lost 4 bases to trimming and J lost 5 bases; unmatched junction nucleotides: 10. Germline values: CDR1 LNHDA, CDR2 SQIVND (reference sequence). The CDR3 totals 15 residues.